This T cell receptor beta chain was identified during a study of blood T cell repertoires in COVID-19 (dated by TCRdb to 2018 to 2020). In terms of the full investigation: The collaborator samples originated in the United States, Italy and Spain and spanned the acute and convalescent phases of COVID-19. The material from the prospective study consisted of cDNA or gDNA derived from T cells, B-cell-depleted T cells, or PBMCs. Deeply sampled blood TCRbeta repertoires from subjects exposed to, actively infected with, or recovered from COVID-19 were included in the dataset. The repertoires were made available in a free public database intended to serve as a resource for research on the immune response to SARS-CoV-2. The samples were drawn from two sources: the first 160 participants of the ongoing ImmuneRACE study, and fewer than 1,500 subjects contributed by 6 global collaborators. The sample metadata nearly always contained a de-identified subject ID, COVID-19 status, age in years and sex. HLA class I and class II types, where available, came from metadata supplied by the sample provider rather than from assay-based typing.

TCRbeta CDR3 regions were amplified from genomic DNA by means of the immunoSEQ Assay, a bias-controlled multiplex PCR. Under the source paper's analysis protocol: Within the assay, amplification of reference gene primers was used to estimate how many nucleated cells each sample contained. To quantify the absolute abundance of each unique TCRbeta CDR3 rearrangement, sequence reads were collapsed and filtered. For each sample, productive Simpson clonality was calculated as the square root of Simpson's diversity index over productive rearrangements. Sourced from immuneACCESS, this table was stored by TCRdb with only in-frame sequences that have V and J called. A share of the clones is absent; for the studies checked, an unresolved V gene accounts for under half, and the remainder has no known explanation. Clone size and the V and J calls come from that table; the DNA yielded D and trimming. The sample table holds about 140,000 clones, of which about 86% were seen once. Of the sample, approximately 3.9% falls within the top ten clones.

As for this clone: This clone's antigen is unknown. The record has no base qualities; no much larger clone is one base away.

Beyond this particular receptor, the publication reports: The amount of clinical and demographic metadata varied by source and participant and was provided uncurated.

Collaborating institutions collected whole blood in K2EDTA tubes following their own protocols. Collaborator samples were shipped for TCRbeta analysis as frozen whole blood, isolated PBMCs, or DNA extracted from either sample type. Spanning cysteine to phenylalanine, the CDR3 consists of 16 amino acids. Kept here is only the CDR3 DNA, which spans 48 bases and is read in frame from base 1. V and J are trimmed by 0 bases and 8 bases, and the gene matches miss 9 bases of the junction. From a lookup of the germline V gene, CDR1 and CDR2 are SGHRS and YFSETQ. This clonotype originated in a woman in her fifties or sixties with acute or convalescent COVID-19. The sample taken for sequencing was peripheral blood. The rearranged chain carries TRBV5-1 and TRBJ2-1, with 9 bases in between that match TRBD2. The DNA sequence follows: TGCGCCAGCAGCTTGGGTCTGCTAGCGGGACGTGATGAGCAGTTCTTC. Translated, it reads CASSLGLLAGRDEQFF.